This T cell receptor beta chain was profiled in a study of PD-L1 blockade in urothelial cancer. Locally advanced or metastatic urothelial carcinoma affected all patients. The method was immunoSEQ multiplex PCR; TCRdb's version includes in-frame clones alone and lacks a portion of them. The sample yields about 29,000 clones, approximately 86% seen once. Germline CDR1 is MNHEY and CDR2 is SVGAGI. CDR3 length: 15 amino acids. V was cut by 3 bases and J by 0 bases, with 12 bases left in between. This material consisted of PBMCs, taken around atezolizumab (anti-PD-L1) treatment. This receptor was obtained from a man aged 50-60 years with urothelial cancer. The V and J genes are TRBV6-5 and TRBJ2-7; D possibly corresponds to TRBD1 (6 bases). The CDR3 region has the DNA TGTGCCAGCAGTTATACGGACAGTAACTCCTACGAGCAGTACTTC. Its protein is CASSYTDSNSYEQYF.